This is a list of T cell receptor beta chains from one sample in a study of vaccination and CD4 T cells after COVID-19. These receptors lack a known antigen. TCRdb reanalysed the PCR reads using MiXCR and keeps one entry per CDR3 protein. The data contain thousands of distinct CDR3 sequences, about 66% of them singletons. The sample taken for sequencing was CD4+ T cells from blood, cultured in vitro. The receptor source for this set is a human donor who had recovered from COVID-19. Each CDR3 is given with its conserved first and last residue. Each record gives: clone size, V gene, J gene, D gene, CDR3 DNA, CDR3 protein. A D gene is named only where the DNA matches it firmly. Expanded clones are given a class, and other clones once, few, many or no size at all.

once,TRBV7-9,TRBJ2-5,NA,TGTGCCAGCAGTTACCGGGGTCTTGAGACCCAGTACTTC,CASSYRGLETQYF
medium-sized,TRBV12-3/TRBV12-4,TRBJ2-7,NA,TGTGCCAGCAGCCTGGACAGATTCGCAGAGGTGTACTTC,CASSLDRFAEVYF
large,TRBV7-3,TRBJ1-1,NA,TGTGCCAGCAGCTTAACCGGCAGAATGAACACTGAAGCTTTCTTT,CASSLTGRMNTEAFF
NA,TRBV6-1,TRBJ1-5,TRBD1,TGTGCCAGCAGCCGGACCCGGGACAGTCTTAATCAGCCCCAGCATTTT,CASSRTRDSLNQPQHF
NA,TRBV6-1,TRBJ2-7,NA,TGTGCCAGCCTCGAGGGGCGCAGGATTGGCCACGAGCAGTACTTC,CASLEGRRIGHEQYF
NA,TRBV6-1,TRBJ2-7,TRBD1,TGTGCCAGCTCTTCCCCCGGGACAGGGGAGAGCGAGCAGTACTTC,CASSSPGTGESEQYF
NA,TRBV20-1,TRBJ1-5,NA,TGCAGTGCTATCGACAGTAGCAATCAGCCCCAGCATTTT,CSAIDSSNQPQHF
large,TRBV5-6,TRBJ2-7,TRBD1,TGTGCCAGCAGCTTGATCGGACAGGGCTACGAGCAGTACTTC,CASSLIGQGYEQYF
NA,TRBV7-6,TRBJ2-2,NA,TGTGCCAGCAGCTCCTTGGAGGGGAAGGCCGGGGAGCTGTTTTTT,CASSSLEGKAGELFF
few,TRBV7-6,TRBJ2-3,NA,TGTGCCAGCAGCTTAGTGGACGGAGACACAGATACGCAGTATTTT,CASSLVDGDTDTQYF
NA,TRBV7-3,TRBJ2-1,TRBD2,TGTGCCAGCAGCTCTAGCGGGGGGGCCAATGAGCAGTTCTTC,CASSSSGGANEQFF
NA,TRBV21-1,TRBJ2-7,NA,TGTGCCAGCAGCAAAGATGGACAGGACTACGAGCAGTACTTC,CASSKDGQDYEQYF
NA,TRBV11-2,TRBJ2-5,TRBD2,TGTGCCAGCTTGGGGGGGAACCAAGAGACCCAGTACTTC,CASLGGNQETQYF
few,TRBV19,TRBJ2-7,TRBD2,TGTGCCAGTAGTATTGGCGGGGGACCCTACGAGCAGTACTTC,CASSIGGGPYEQYF
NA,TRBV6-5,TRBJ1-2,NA,TGTGCCAGCAGTTATGACAGCCCAGTTAACTATGGCTACACCTTC,CASSYDSPVNYGYTF
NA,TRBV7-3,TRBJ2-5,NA,TGTGCCAGCAGCCCGGGACGTCCCCCGGAGACCCAGTACTTC,CASSPGRPPETQYF
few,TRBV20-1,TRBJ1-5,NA,TGCAGTGCTAGCCGTACCGACCAGCCCCAGCATTTT,CSASRTDQPQHF
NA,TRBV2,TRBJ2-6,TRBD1,TGTGCCAGCAGAGTAGGACAGGAACCTCTCCTGACTTTC,CASRVGQEPLLTF
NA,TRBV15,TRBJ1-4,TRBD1,TGTGCCACCAGCAGACGGACAGGGGGCAATGAAAAACTGTTTTTT,CATSRRTGGNEKLFF
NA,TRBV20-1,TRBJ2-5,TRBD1,TGCAGTGCCAACCCTGGGGACAGGGGGGGAGAGACCCAGTACTTC,CSANPGDRGGETQYF
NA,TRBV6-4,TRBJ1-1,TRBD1,TGTGCCAGCGCGTACAGGGGACCTGGAGACACTGAAGCTTTCTTT,CASAYRGPGDTEAFF
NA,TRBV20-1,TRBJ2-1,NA,TGCAGTGCTAGTGGCACTAGGAGGCAGTTCTTC,CSASGTRRQFF
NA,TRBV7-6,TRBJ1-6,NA,TGTGCCAGCAGCTTAGCGTCCGATTCACCCCTCCACTTT,CASSLASDSPLHF
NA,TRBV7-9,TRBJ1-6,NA,TGTGCCAGCAGCACCCCGGCAGGGCGTCCTGGTAATTCACCCCTCCACTTT,CASSTPAGRPGNSPLHF
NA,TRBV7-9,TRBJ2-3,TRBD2,TGTGCCAGCAGCTTACTAGCGGGAGCCTACGATACGCAGTATTTT,CASSLLAGAYDTQYF
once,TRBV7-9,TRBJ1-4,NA,TGTGCCAGCAGCTTAGAAGGGGAAAAACTGTTTTTT,CASSLEGEKLFF
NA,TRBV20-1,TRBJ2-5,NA,TGCAGTGCGGGAGGATTGTCAGAGACCCAGTACTTC,CSAGGLSETQYF
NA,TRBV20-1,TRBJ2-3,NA,TGCAGTGCTAGAATGGCGGGAAACACAGATACGCAGTATTTT,CSARMAGNTDTQYF
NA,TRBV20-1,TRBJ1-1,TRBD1,TGCAGTGCTAGAGATCAGGGGGATCTGAACACTGAAGCTTTCTTT,CSARDQGDLNTEAFF
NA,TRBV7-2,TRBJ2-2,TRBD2,TGTGCCAGCAGCCCCCTGACTAGCGGCCTAAACACCGGGGAGCTGTTTTTT,CASSPLTSGLNTGELFF
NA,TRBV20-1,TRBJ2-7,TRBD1,TGCAGTGCGGTGGACAGGTCCTACGAGCAGTACTTC,CSAVDRSYEQYF
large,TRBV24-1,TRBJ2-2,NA,TGTGCCACCTCGGGACACCCGAACACCGGGGAGCTGTTTTTT,CATSGHPNTGELFF
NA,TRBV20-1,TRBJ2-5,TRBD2,TGCAGTGCTGGCCCGGGACTAGGGATCGGGACCCAGTACTTC,CSAGPGLGIGTQYF
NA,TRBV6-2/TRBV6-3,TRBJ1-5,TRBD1,TGTGCCAGCAGATCACATTGGGGGACAGGGGACAGCAATCAGCCCCAGCATTTT,CASRSHWGTGDSNQPQHF
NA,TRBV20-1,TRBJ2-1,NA,TGCAGTGCTAAGGGCATGACGGGGAATGAGCAGTTCTTC,CSAKGMTGNEQFF
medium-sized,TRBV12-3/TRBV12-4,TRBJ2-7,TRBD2,TGTGCCAGCAGTCCGAGATCTAGCGGGAGGTACGAGCAGTACTTC,CASSPRSSGRYEQYF
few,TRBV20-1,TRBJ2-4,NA,TGCAGTGCTAGAGTAGACCCCGCCAAAAACATTCAGTACTTC,CSARVDPAKNIQYF
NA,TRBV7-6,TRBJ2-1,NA,TGTGCCAGCAGCTCCCCATGGACCCGAGGAGGTGAGCAGTTCTTC,CASSSPWTRGGEQFF
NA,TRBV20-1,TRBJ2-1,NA,TGCAGTGCTAGGAGGGGGGGTGAGCAGTTCTTC,CSARRGGEQFF
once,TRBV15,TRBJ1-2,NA,TGTGCCACCAGCGGGGCAGGCTATGGCTACACCTTC,CATSGAGYGYTF
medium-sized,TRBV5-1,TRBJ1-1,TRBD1,TGCGCCAGCAGCAGAGGGACAGGGCTCCCCACTGAAGCTTTCTTT,CASSRGTGLPTEAFF
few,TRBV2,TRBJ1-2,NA,TGTGCCAGGAGGGGCCCGAGGGTTGGCTACACCTTC,CARRGPRVGYTF
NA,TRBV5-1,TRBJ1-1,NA,TGCGCCAGCAGCTTGACGGTTAACACTGAAGCTTTCTTT,CASSLTVNTEAFF
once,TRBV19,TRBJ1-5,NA,TGTGCCAGTAGTAGAGACAGGAGTACTAGCAATCAGCCCCAGCATTTT,CASSRDRSTSNQPQHF
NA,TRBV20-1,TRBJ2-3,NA,TGCAGTGCTAGAGAAGAAGGTACGCAGTATTTT,CSAREEGTQYF
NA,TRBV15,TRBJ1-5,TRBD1,TGTGCCACCAGCAGACCCCAAAGACAGGGGGCAAGGCAGCCCCAGCATTTT,CATSRPQRQGARQPQHF
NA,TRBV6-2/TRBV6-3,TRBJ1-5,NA,TGTGCCAGCACTCGCGGGGGTCGGATTCAGCCCCAGCATTTT,CASTRGGRIQPQHF
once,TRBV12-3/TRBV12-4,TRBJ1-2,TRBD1,TGTGCCAGCAGTTTAAACAGGGGGAAGAACGGCTACACCTTC,CASSLNRGKNGYTF
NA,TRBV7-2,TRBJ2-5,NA,TGTGCCAGCAGCTTAGTCCGGAAAGAGACCCAGTACTTC,CASSLVRKETQYF
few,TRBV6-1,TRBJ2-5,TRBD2,TGTGCCAGCACCTATTGGGGACTAGCGGGAGAAGAGACCCAGTACTTC,CASTYWGLAGEETQYF
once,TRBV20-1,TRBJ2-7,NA,TGCAGTGCTAGACCGCGGTCAATCTACGAGCAGTACTTC,CSARPRSIYEQYF
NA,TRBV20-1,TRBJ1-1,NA,TGCAGTGCTAGAGATCGGGGAAACACTGAAGCTTTCTTT,CSARDRGNTEAFF